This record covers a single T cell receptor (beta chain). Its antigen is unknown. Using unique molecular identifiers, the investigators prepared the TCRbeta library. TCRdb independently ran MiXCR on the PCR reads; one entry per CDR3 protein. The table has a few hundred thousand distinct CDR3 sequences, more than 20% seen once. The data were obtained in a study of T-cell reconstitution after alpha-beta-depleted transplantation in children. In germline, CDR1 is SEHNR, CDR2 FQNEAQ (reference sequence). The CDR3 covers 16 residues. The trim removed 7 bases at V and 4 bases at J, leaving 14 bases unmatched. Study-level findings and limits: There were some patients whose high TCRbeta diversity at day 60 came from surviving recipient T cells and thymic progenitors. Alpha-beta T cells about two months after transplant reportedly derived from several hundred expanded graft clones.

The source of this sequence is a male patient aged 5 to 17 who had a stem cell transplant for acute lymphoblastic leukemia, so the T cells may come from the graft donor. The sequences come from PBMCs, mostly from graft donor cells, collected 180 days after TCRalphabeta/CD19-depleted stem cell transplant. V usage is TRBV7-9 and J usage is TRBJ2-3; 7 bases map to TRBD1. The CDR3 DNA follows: TGTGCCAGCACCACCCACACGTACCAGGGGGCAGATACGCAGTATTTT. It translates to CASTTHTYQGADTQYF.